Listed below are T cell receptor beta chains from one sample, sequenced in a study of regulatory T cells in long-lasting Graves disease. Using its own MiXCR run on the multiplex PCR reads, TCRdb lists one record per CDR3 protein. Among about 450,000 distinct CDR3 sequences, about 25% were seen once, and the ten largest hold around 26%. Sequencing was performed on peripheral blood mononuclear cells (PBMCs), taken when the disease was refractory, from a patient treated with antithyroid drugs. These receptors all stem from a female donor with Graves disease. Each CDR3 is given with its conserved first and last residue. Fields, in order: clone size, J gene, V gene, D gene, CDR3 DNA, CDR3 protein. The D gene is left open where the match is weak. Size is omitted from some rows. Given values are once, few, many or a class for expanded clones.

many | TRBJ2-7 | TRBV28 | - | TGTGCCAGCACCACGATAGCGTTTAGCTCCTACGAGCAGTACTTC | CASTTIAFSSYEQYF
few | TRBJ1-6 | TRBV20-1 | TRBD1 | TGCAGTGCTAGAGAGGACAGGGATAATTCACCCCTCCACTTT | CSAREDRDNSPLHF
few | TRBJ1-5 | TRBV6-1 | - | TGTGCCACGGCCGGGGGGATTATGGAGCCCCAGCATTTT | CATAGGIMEPQHF
once | TRBJ2-2 | TRBV30 | - | TGTGCCTGGAGTGCGGGGTTGAGCACCGGGGAGCTGTTTTTT | CAWSAGLSTGELFF
few | TRBJ1-4 | TRBV29-1 | - | TGCAGCGTTGACTCGCGGGGCAGGACAGTTTTT | CSVDSRGRTVF
- | TRBJ2-5 | TRBV18 | TRBD2 | TGTGCCAGCTCACTCATTTCGAGGACTAGCTCAGAGGCCCAGTACTTC | CASSLISRTSSEAQYF
many | TRBJ1-6 | TRBV6-1 | - | TGTGCCACGGGGGAGAAAAATTCACCCCTCCACTTT | CATGEKNSPLHF
few | TRBJ1-3 | TRBV20-1 | - | TGCAGTGGGTCACAGGGTGCTGGAAACACCATATATTTT | CSGSQGAGNTIYF
- | TRBJ2-7 | TRBV5-1 | - | TGCGCCAGCAGAGCCCCTTCTAATGACGAGCAGTACTTC | CASRAPSNDEQYF
many | TRBJ1-4 | TRBV7-8 | - | TGTGCCAGCAGCCGAACTAATGAAAAACTGTTTTTT | CASSRTNEKLFF
few | TRBJ2-2 | TRBV9 | TRBD1 | TGTGCCAGCAGCGTAGTACAGGGGGAGGGGGAGCTGTTTTTT | CASSVVQGEGELFF
- | TRBJ1-1 | TRBV12-3/TRBV12-4 | - | TGTGCCAGCAGTGGGGGGGGGCCAGCTTTCTTT | CASSGGGPAFF
- | TRBJ2-1 | TRBV5-1 | - | TGCGCCAGCAGCTTGGGGACCGGGATTGAGCAGTTCTTC | CASSLGTGIEQFF
few | TRBJ2-7 | TRBV18 | TRBD2 | TGTGCCAGCTCGCCCGTGACTAGCGGGACGGGGGAGCAGTACTTC | CASSPVTSGTGEQYF
- | TRBJ1-5 | TRBV6-1 | - | TGTGCCAGCAGGGAGGCAGGGATCAATCAGCCCCAGCATTTT | CASREAGINQPQHF
few | TRBJ2-7 | TRBV19 | TRBD2 | TGTGCCAGTAGTGGAGCGGGGGAGCAGTACTTC | CASSGAGEQYF
many | TRBJ2-7 | TRBV12-3/TRBV12-4 | - | TGTGCCAGCAGCCTACAGGGCATGGCCTCCTACGAGCAGTACTTC | CASSLQGMASYEQYF
- | TRBJ2-4 | TRBV19 | - | TGTGCCAGTAGTATAGCGGGAGTGGCCAAAAACATTCAGTACTTC | CASSIAGVAKNIQYF
- | TRBJ2-3 | TRBV5-1 | - | TGCGCCAGCAGCTTGACAGACCATACCACAGATACGCAGTATTTT | CASSLTDHTTDTQYF
- | TRBJ2-5 | TRBV6-1 | TRBD2 | TGTGCCAGCAGTCCCGGGGAGGGTCGATCAAGACAAGAGACCCAGTACTTC | CASSPGEGRSRQETQYF
- | TRBJ1-2 | TRBV5-1 | - | TGCGCCAGCAGCTTGGATGGGCAAGGCTATGGCTACACCTTC | CASSLDGQGYGYTF
few | TRBJ2-5 | TRBV11-2 | - | TGTGCCAGCAGCTTAGGGAAGGGAGGGGGCCAAGAGACCCAGTACTTC | CASSLGKGGGQETQYF
- | TRBJ1-6 | TRBV7-9 | TRBD1 | TGTGCCAGCAGCTCCGGGACAGGGAGTTCACCCCTCCACTTT | CASSSGTGSSPLHF
- | TRBJ1-6 | TRBV6-5 | TRBD1 | TGTGCCAGCAGTTATTCGGACAGGCCCTCCTATAATTCACCCCTCCACTTT | CASSYSDRPSYNSPLHF
once | TRBJ2-2 | TRBV7-2 | TRBD2 | TGTGCCAGCAGCCCGCTAGGACTAGCGGGAGGGGTGGGGGAGCCGTTTTTT | CASSPLGLAGGVGEPFF
many | TRBJ2-2 | TRBV28 | - | TGTGCCAGCACTGCGGCCCCGGTGACGACCGGGGAGCTGTTTTTT | CASTAAPVTTGELFF
few | TRBJ2-7 | TRBV5-6 | TRBD2 | TGTGCCAGCAGCTTGCCAGCGGGAGGGCCCGACGAGCAGTACTTC | CASSLPAGGPDEQYF
once | TRBJ2-3 | TRBV9 | TRBD2 | TGTGCCAGCAGCCTTCTAGGGGAGGGGACAGATACGCAGTATTTT | CASSLLGEGTDTQYF
- | TRBJ2-6 | TRBV5-1 | - | TGCGCCAGCAGCTACGGGGACCTCTCTGGGGCCAACGTCCTGACTTTC | CASSYGDLSGANVLTF
- | TRBJ1-3 | TRBV10-3 | - | TGTGCCATCAGTATAGATGGGACACCCTCTGGAAACACCATATATTTT | CAISIDGTPSGNTIYF
- | TRBJ2-5 | TRBV3-1 | TRBD2 | TGTGCCAGCAGCCCCAGGACTAGTAGGGAGACCCAGTACTTC | CASSPRTSRETQYF
- | TRBJ1-1 | TRBV20-1 | TRBD1 | TGCAGTGCTTCTGACAGGGTCACTGAAGCTTTCTTT | CSASDRVTEAFF
many | TRBJ2-7 | TRBV28 | TRBD1 | TGTGCCAGCAGCTCAGGGACAGGGGTCCATCACTCCCGCGAGCAGTACTTC | CASSSGTGVHHSREQYF
few | TRBJ1-5 | TRBV2 | TRBD1 | TGTGCCAGCGAGGGGGCCGGAGGGAATCAGCCCCAGCATTTT | CASEGAGGNQPQHF
few | TRBJ1-5 | TRBV5-5 | - | TGTGCCAGCAGCTTGGCCGAGTATAGCAATCAGCCCCAGCATTTT | CASSLAEYSNQPQHF
few | TRBJ2-7 | TRBV18 | - | TGTGCCAGCTCCAAGCCCTTGCGGCCAGATGAGCAGTACTTC | CASSKPLRPDEQYF
once | TRBJ2-3 | TRBV7-9 | TRBD1 | TGTGCCAGCAGCAGACAGGGGGATACGCAGTATTTT | CASSRQGDTQYF
few | TRBJ2-3 | TRBV27 | TRBD1 | TGTGCCAGCAGGGTAACGGGACAGACTAGCACAGATACGCAGTATTTT | CASRVTGQTSTDTQYF
few | TRBJ1-5 | TRBV25-1 | TRBD1 | TGTGCCAGCAGTGATGGGTTGAACAGGGGCGGCAATCAGCCCCAGCATTTT | CASSDGLNRGGNQPQHF
many | TRBJ1-2 | TRBV7-9 | TRBD1 | TGTGCCAGCAGTCCCGGGACAGACTATGGCTACACCTTC | CASSPGTDYGYTF
- | TRBJ2-3 | TRBV7-2 | TRBD2 | TGTGCCAGCAGATACGGGACTAGCGGATTCACAGATACGCAGTATTTT | CASRYGTSGFTDTQYF
once | TRBJ2-7 | TRBV15 | TRBD1 | TGTGCCACCAGCCGCACAGGGGACCACGAGCAGTACTTC | CATSRTGDHEQYF
few | TRBJ2-5 | TRBV6-1 | TRBD2 | TGTGCCAGCAGACGCCGGAGGTCTAGCGGGAAAGAGACCCAGTACTTC | CASRRRRSSGKETQYF
few | TRBJ1-2 | TRBV6-1 | TRBD1 | TGTGCCAGCACACCCACAGGGGATGGCTACACCTTC | CASTPTGDGYTF
few | TRBJ1-1 | TRBV6-1 | - | TGTGCCAGCAGTGGGGAACAGGTCCACACTGAAGCTTTCTTT | CASSGEQVHTEAFF
- | TRBJ1-5 | TRBV6-4 | - | TGTGCCAGCAGCCCGGACGTCAATCAGCCCCAGCATTTT | CASSPDVNQPQHF
many | TRBJ1-2 | TRBV7-2 | TRBD1 | TGTGCCAGCAGACCCGACAGGGGAGGTGGCTACACCTTC | CASRPDRGGGYTF
- | TRBJ2-2 | TRBV28 | TRBD2 | TGTGCCAGCACTTTAGGGCTAGCGGCGAACACCGGGGAGCTGTTTTTT | CASTLGLAANTGELFF
- | TRBJ1-1 | TRBV29-1 | - | TGCAGCGCCTACCGACTTCAGGGTAACACTGAAGCTTTCTTT | CSAYRLQGNTEAFF
- | TRBJ2-7 | TRBV14 | TRBD2 | TGTGCCAGCAGCCTTGTTACTAGCGGGAGTCTCCACGAGCAGTACTTC | CASSLVTSGSLHEQYF
many | TRBJ2-7 | TRBV5-1 | TRBD2 | TGTGCCAGCAGCTTAGGGACTAGCGGTACCTACGAGCAGTACTTC | CASSLGTSGTYEQYF
many | TRBJ1-4 | TRBV28 | TRBD1 | TGTGCCAGCAGCCGCAGGACAGGGGGCGGAGGTGAAAAACTGTTTTTT | CASSRRTGGGGEKLFF
many | TRBJ2-4 | TRBV12-3/TRBV12-4 | - | TGTGCCAGCAGTCCCTCCACGGGCGATAGAGACATTCAGTACTTC | CASSPSTGDRDIQYF
few | TRBJ2-7 | TRBV27 | TRBD2 | TGTGCCAGCAGTTCCATTGACGGGAGGGCCTCCTACGAGCAGTACTTC | CASSSIDGRASYEQYF
- | TRBJ2-2 | TRBV2 | - | TGTGCCAGCAGTGACAGGGGCCGGAGCACCGGGGAGCTGTTTTTT | CASSDRGRSTGELFF
many | TRBJ2-7 | TRBV19 | - | TGTGCCAGTAGTACCTCCCTAAGGGCAGACGAGCAGTACTTC | CASSTSLRADEQYF
- | TRBJ2-7 | TRBV6-4 | - | TGTGCCATCAGTGGGACCGGGTCCTACGAGCGGTACTTC | CAISGTGSYERYF